This T cell receptor beta chain comes out of a study of blood T cell repertoires in COVID-19. Study details: COVID-19 samples, acute and convalescent, were from the United States, Italy and Spain. T cells, B-cell-depleted T cells, or PBMCs supplied cDNA or gDNA.

Authors' data handling: Estimated nucleated cell counts came from reference gene primer amplification. The protocol was immunoSEQ multiplex PCR, while the TCRdb copy is restricted to in-frame clones and leaves out a portion. Clone size and the V and J calls come from that table; the DNA yielded D and trimming. The sample carries 150,000 to 200,000 clones, more than 70% recorded once. The TCR sequence derives from a woman in her 70s who had recovered from COVID-19. Sequencing was carried out using peripheral blood.

The CDR3 region has the DNA TGTGCCAGCAGTGGACAGGGCCGCACAGATACGCAGTATTTT. It yields the protein CASSGQGRTDTQYF. The V and J genes are TRBV2 and TRBJ2-3; 7 nucleotides line up with TRBD1. CDR3 length: 14 residues. J was trimmed by 1 base and V by 4 bases; bases with no gene match: 2. Germline CDR1 and CDR2: SNHLY and FYNNEI.